This T cell receptor (beta chain) was recorded in a study of OX40 agonist ivuxolimab in advanced cancers. For the study at large: In this cohort, patients received ivuxolimab, an agonistic anti-OX40 (CD134) antibody. Study-level findings and limits: Relative to CD4+ cells, CD8+ T cells on average had more expanded clones. Antigen targets of the expanded peripheral T cells went undetermined.

This clone is deemed medium-sized. Antigen unknown. Trimming stripped 11 bases from V and 1 base from J, with 17 bases between. Germline loops: CDR1 MGHRA, CDR2 YSYEKL. The CDR3 covers 14 residues. Sequencing used immunoSEQ multiplex PCR; TCRdb keeps in-frame clones, though not all of them. In the table there are around 40,000 clones, 86% of which are singletons. The specimen was CD4+ or CD8+ T cells sorted from blood, collected in a trial of the OX40 agonist ivuxolimab. The V and J genes are TRBV4-1 and TRBJ1-1; D is possibly TRBD1 (5 bases). This TCR derives from an adult with an advanced solid tumor such as melanoma, head and neck, liver or kidney cancer. As DNA, the CDR3 is TGCGCCGCCCGAGGGGAAGGGACGAACACTGAAGCTTTCTTT. This gives the protein CAARGEGTNTEAFF.